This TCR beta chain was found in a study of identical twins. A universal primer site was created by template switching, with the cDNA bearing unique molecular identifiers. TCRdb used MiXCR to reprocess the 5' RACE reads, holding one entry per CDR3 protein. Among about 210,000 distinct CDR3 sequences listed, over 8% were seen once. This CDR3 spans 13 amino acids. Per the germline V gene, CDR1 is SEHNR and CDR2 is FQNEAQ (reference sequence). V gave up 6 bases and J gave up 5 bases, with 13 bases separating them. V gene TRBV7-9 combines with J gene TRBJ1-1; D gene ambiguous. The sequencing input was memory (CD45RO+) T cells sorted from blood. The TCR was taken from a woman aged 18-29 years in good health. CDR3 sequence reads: CASSPPFRTEAFF. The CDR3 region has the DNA TGTGCCAGCAGTCCTCCCTTCCGGACTGAAGCTTTCTTT.